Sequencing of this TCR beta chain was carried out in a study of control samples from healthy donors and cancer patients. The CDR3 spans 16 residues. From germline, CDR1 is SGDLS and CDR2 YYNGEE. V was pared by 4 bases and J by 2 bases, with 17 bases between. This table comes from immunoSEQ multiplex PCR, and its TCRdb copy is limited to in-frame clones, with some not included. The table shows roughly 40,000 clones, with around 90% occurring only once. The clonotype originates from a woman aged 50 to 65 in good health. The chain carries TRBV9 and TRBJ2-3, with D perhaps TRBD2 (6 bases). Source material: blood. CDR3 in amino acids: CASSRPTGGNTDTQYF. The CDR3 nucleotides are TGTGCCAGCAGCCGTCCCACCGGGGGTAACACAGATACGCAGTATTTT.